The 19 T cell receptor beta chains reported below all come from one sample, sequenced in a study of blood T cell repertoires in COVID-19 (dated by TCRdb to 2020 to 2022). The library was made by the immunoSEQ multiplex PCR assay. Imported from immuneACCESS, the table was reduced by TCRdb to in-frame sequences with V and J called. These copies leave out some clones; in studies compared against another copy, an unresolved V gene accounts for under half, and the cause of the remainder is not known. Present in this sample are roughly 120,000 clones, roughly 80% of which were seen just once. The biggest ten clones account for 7.9% of the sample. Input material: peripheral blood. The receptors stem from a human donor in a cohort sampled during active COVID-19.

The chain carries TRBV19 and TRBJ2-3; TRBD2 matches at 11 bases. The CDR3 runs 19 residues. Germline V gene data show CDR1 as LNHDA and CDR2 as SQIVND (reference sequence). V dropped 4 bases and J dropped 2; count of bases not matched to a gene: 14. The CDR3 sequence: CASSKSGTSGPPPTDTQYF. The CDR3 region has the DNA TGTGCCAGTAGTAAGTCCGGGACTAGCGGTCCTCCGCCCACAGATACGCAGTATTTT. The whole variable domain, remainder taken from reference TRBV19 and TRBJ2-3, is DGGITQSPKYLFRKEGQNVTLSCEQNLNHDAMYWYRQDPGQGLRLIYYSQIVNDFQKGDIAEGYSVSREKKESFPLTVTSAQKNPTAFYLCASSKSGTSGPPPTDTQYFGPGTRLTVL.

Only one count was recorded for this clone. The rearrangement links TRBV7-8 to TRBJ2-3, with D possibly being TRBD2 (6 bases). The length of the CDR3 is 18 residues. V was pared by 1 base and J by 2 bases, with 19 bases between. CDR1 and CDR2 from the germline V gene are SGHVS and FQNEAQ. The CDR3 here is CASSLDMTLADYTDTQYF. The CDR3 DNA follows: TGTGCCAGCAGCTTAGACATGACTTTAGCGGACTACACAGATACGCAGTATTTT.

This chain links TRBV27 with TRBJ2-7, with D maybe TRBD1 (5 bases). Germline-derived CDR1 and CDR2 are MNHEY and SMNVEV (reference sequence). CDR3 size: 13 residues. V was trimmed by 2 bases and J by 6 bases, leaving 11 bases between them. The CDR3 sequence is CASSLTVTGEQYF. As DNA, the CDR3 is TGTGCCAGCAGTTTAACGGTCACAGGCGAGCAGTACTTC.

The chain joins TRBV5-1 to TRBJ2-7, with 10 bases lining up with TRBD2. Per the germline V gene, CDR1 is SGHRS and CDR2 is YFSETQ. The V gene end was trimmed by 4 bases and the J gene end by 3 bases; junction bases not matched to a gene: 10. CDR3 size: 16 residues. The DNA for the CDR3 is TGCGCCAGCAGCACAGGACCAACTAGCGGGAACTACGAGCAGTACTTC. Its protein product is CASSTGPTSGNYEQYF.

The chain recombines TRBV27 with TRBJ2-7, with TRBD1 matching over 9 bases. This CDR3 is 13 amino acids long. In germline, CDR1 is MNHEY, CDR2 SMNVEV (reference sequence). The ends lost 6 bases at V and 6 bases at J; junction bases unmatched: 6. The chain's CDR3 is CASRDRGLLEQYF. The DNA of the CDR3 is TGTGCCAGCAGGGACAGGGGCTTACTCGAGCAGTACTTC.

This clone was found once. The rearrangement links TRBV28 to TRBJ2-5; TRBD1 is a possible D gene (5 bases). Germline V gene sequence: CDR1 MDHEN, CDR2 SYDVKM. This CDR3 is built from 12 residues. V lost 10 bases, J lost 5 bases, and 14 bases lay in between. In DNA, the CDR3 is TGTGCCATTAACCAGGGTACGGAGACCCAGTACTTC. Protein: CAINQGTETQYF.

V usage is TRBV28 and J usage is TRBJ1-2; D ambiguous. The V end lost 6 bases, the J end lost 7 bases, and 12 bases lay between the germline ends. This CDR3 has 12 residues. Germline CDR1 and CDR2: MDHEN and SYDVKM. The CDR3, as DNA: TGTGCCAGCAGCGTCGGTTCGTTTGGCTACACCTTC. This codes for CASSVGSFGYTF.

V gene TRBV7-9 combines with J gene TRBJ2-5; 10 bases match TRBD2. The V and J ends lost 0 bases and 2 bases, in that order; junction bases with no gene match: 3. This CDR3 comprises 16 residues. CDR1 and CDR2 (germline): SEHNR, FQNEAQ (reference sequence). Written as DNA, the CDR3 is TGTGCCAGCAGCTTAGCAGCGGGAGGGGGTCAAGAGACCCAGTACTTC. Protein sequence: CASSLAAGGGQETQYF.

V gene TRBV2 combines with J gene TRBJ2-7, with TRBD2 matching over 7 bases. The germline gives CDR1 SNHLY, CDR2 FYNNEI. The V segment lost 7 bases and the J segment 2 bases; nucleotides outside the gene matches: 17. The CDR3 length is 17 residues. Written as DNA, the CDR3 is TGTGCCAGCATCGGAGGGGAAAGACCGACTAGCCCCTACGAGCAGTACTTC. Translated: CASIGGERPTSPYEQYF.

CDR3 amino acids: CASSLGSAAQETQYF. CDR3 in DNA: TGTGCCAGCAGCTTAGGTTCGGCGGCGCAAGAGACCCAGTACTTC. The chain combines TRBV7-9 with TRBJ2-5; the D is unclear. V lost 1 base to trimming and J lost 2 bases, with 11 bases between them. The CDR3 has 15 residues. Germline CDR1 SEHNR, CDR2 FQNEAQ (reference sequence).

The CDR3 reads CARGTGHSYEQYF. The CDR3 region has the DNA TGTGCCAGGGGGACAGGCCACTCCTACGAGCAGTACTTC. The chain couples TRBV2 to TRBJ2-7; 8 nucleotides match TRBD1. J was trimmed by 0 bases and V by 9 bases; bases with no gene match: 4. The CDR3 sequence is 13 residues long. The germline CDR1 and CDR2 sequences are SNHLY and FYNNEI. Based on the CDR3 plus reference TRBV2 and TRBJ2-7, the full variable domain is EPEVTQTPSHQVTQMGQEVILRCVPISNHLYFYWYRQILGQKVEFLVSFYNNEISEKSEIFDDQFSVERPDGSNFTLKIRSTKLEDSAMYFCARGTGHSYEQYFGPGTRLTVT.

The chain's CDR3 is CASSQSDIGGYTF. The CDR3 bases are TGCGCCAGCAGCCAATCGGACATCGGCGGCTACACCTTC. This rearrangement joins TRBV4-1 to TRBJ1-2; tentative D call: TRBD1 (5 bases). This CDR3 contains 13 residues. Trimming left V 2 bases short and J 8 bases short, with 12 bases between. CDR1 MGHRA and CDR2 YSYEKL come from the germline V gene.

This clone was detected a few times. The V and J genes are TRBV2 and TRBJ1-2; D not resolved. The germline V and J ends were trimmed by 4 bases and 0 bases, with 9 bases remaining between them. The germline CDR1 and CDR2 sequences are SNHLY and FYNNEI. The CDR3 consists of 14 residues. The CDR3 DNA reads TGTGCCAGCAGTGGAGAGAGGACTAACTATGGCTACACCTTC. Protein product: CASSGERTNYGYTF.

This clone was seen once. The V call is TRBV29-1, the J call TRBJ1-1; D remains unclear. Germline V CDR1 and CDR2: SQVTM, ANQGSEA. With 0 bases removed from V and 6 bases from J, the gap between germline ends came to 14 bases. The CDR3 is 14 residues long. This CDR3 reads CSVEDGRRIAEAFF. In DNA, the CDR3 is TGCAGCGTTGAAGACGGCAGGAGGATCGCTGAAGCTTTCTTT.

The chain combines TRBV6-5 with TRBJ1-5; D is unresolved. Germline CDR1 reads MNHEY; CDR2 reads SVGAGI. The CDR3 is 14 residues long. Trimming cost V 7 bases and J 9 bases, with 19 bases left between them. Here the CDR3 reads CASTESPAGGPQHF. The CDR3, as DNA: TGTGCCAGCACCGAATCCCCGGCGGGAGGGCCCCAGCATTTT.

This chain uses TRBV5-1 with TRBJ2-7, with 11 bases that match TRBD1. The germline V gene encodes CDR1 SGHRS and CDR2 YFSETQ. The ends lost 3 bases at V and 0 bases at J; junction bases unmatched: 8. The length of the CDR3 is 17 residues. CDR3 in amino acids: CASSSPGQGVTSYEQYF. The CDR3 DNA is TGCGCCAGCAGCTCCCCGGGACAGGGGGTTACCTCCTACGAGCAGTACTTC.

The rearrangement links TRBV6-4 to TRBJ1-2; D call uncertain. This CDR3 is built from 13 residues. The V gene lost 4 bases and the J gene lost 10 bases, with 16 bases spanning the gap. Germline V gene data show CDR1 as MRHNA and CDR2 as SNTAGT. The CDR3: CASSVNGLAPYTF. The CDR3 DNA reads as TGTGCCAGCAGTGTTAACGGACTAGCTCCCTACACCTTC.

Many counts were recorded for this clone. This chain joins TRBV23-1 and TRBJ2-7; D perhaps matches TRBD2 (5 bases). TRBV23-1 is treated as an ORF (open reading frame) with a function not yet certain. The CDR3 runs 15 residues. Trimming cost V 0 bases and J 7 bases, with 16 bases left between them. CDR3 sequence reads: CASSQSLATAREQYF. The CDR3 nucleotides are TGCGCCAGCAGTCAATCGTTAGCGACGGCGCGAGAGCAGTACTTC.

This clone rates as medium-sized. The genes are TRBV19 and TRBJ2-7, with D perhaps TRBD1 (6 bases). This CDR3 has 15 residues. V lost 5 bases to trimming and J lost 2 bases, with 16 bases between them. Germline lookup yields CDR1 LNHDA and CDR2 SQIVND (reference sequence). CDR3 DNA sequence: TGTGCCAGTAGTCCACCCGGGACACGAACCTACGAGCAGTACTTC. This translates into CASSPPGTRTYEQYF.